The T cell receptor beta chain described here comes from a study of PD-L1 blockade in urothelial cancer. Study-wide background: Male patients with bladder-origin urothelial cancer numbered about nine tenths of the roughly 29. There were a median of approximately 150,000 T cells in blood samples.

The germline CDR1 and CDR2 sequences are SGHNT and YYREEE (reference sequence). CDR3 length: 16 amino acids. The V end lost 4 bases, the J end lost 4 bases, and 18 bases lay between the germline ends. General observations from the study: Tumor-associated clones in the blood of durable-benefit patients grew more at 3 weeks.

To note about this clone: Its specificity is not known.

Data came from immunoSEQ multiplex PCR; TCRdb stores just in-frame clones and leaves some out. The repertoire holds 30,000 to 45,000 clones, with around four fifths as singletons. V is TRBV5-4 and J is TRBJ2-1; D is unresolved. The sequence came from a man in his sixties with urothelial cancer. The sequencing here drew on PBMCs, taken around atezolizumab (anti-PD-L1) treatment. The CDR3 nucleotides read TGTGCCAGCAGCCCTGAGGCTCATTTCGGATACAATGAGCAGTTCTTC. Translating gives CASSPEAHFGYNEQFF.